The present entry profiles one T cell receptor (beta chain) with its context. Over several immunoSEQ plates, each subset's genomic DNA was distributed in even portions. With ten immunoSEQ deep assay plates, unsorted PBMC DNA underwent sequencing. In the source study's methods: There were no quality scores in the junction-only immunoSEQ sequences, so filtering differed. TCRdb's copy holds only in-frame clones and misses some; the assay was immunoSEQ multiplex PCR. For V, J and clone size, that table is used; D and trimming come from the DNA. The sample shows more than 450,000 clones, around 74% of them seen only once. These data belong to a study of shared clonotypes between healthy human individuals. The CDR3 is 14 amino acids. V dropped 4 bases and J dropped 3 bases, with 13 bases sitting between them. Germline CDR1 reads SGHNT; CDR2 reads YYREEE (reference sequence). Genomic DNA for unsorted samples was obtained from some 100 million PBMCs.

The sequencing sample was made of PBMCs. This TCR was sampled from a woman aged 40 to 55 in good health. Some clones in this sample may be carry-over from other donors' samples. The chain is built from TRBV5-4 and TRBJ1-1; D remains unclear. CDR3 residues: CASSQPGGYTEAFF. The CDR3 DNA reads as TGTGCCAGCAGCCAGCCCGGTGGGTACACTGAAGCTTTCTTT.